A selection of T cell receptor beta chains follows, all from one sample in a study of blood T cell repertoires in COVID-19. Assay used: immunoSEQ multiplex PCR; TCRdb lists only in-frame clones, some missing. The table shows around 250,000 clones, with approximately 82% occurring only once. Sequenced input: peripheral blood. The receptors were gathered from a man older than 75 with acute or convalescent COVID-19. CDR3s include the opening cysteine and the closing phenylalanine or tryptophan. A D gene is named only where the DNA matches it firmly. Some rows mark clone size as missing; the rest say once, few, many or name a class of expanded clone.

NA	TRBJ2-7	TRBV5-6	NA	CASSWGSLYEQYF	TGTGCCAGCAGTTGGGGCAGCCTTTACGAGCAGTACTTC
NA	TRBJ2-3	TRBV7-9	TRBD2	CASIVPGTNPSTDTQYF	TGTGCCAGCATTGTCCCCGGGACTAACCCTAGCACAGATACGCAGTATTTT
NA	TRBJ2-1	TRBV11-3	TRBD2	CASSLGIAGVNEQFF	TGTGCCAGCAGCTTAGGTATAGCGGGAGTTAATGAGCAGTTCTTC
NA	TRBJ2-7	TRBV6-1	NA	CASSEESTGKWGYEQYF	TGTGCCAGCAGTGAAGAAAGTACAGGGAAATGGGGCTACGAGCAGTACTTC
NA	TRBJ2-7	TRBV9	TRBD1	CASSPTDRAGEQYF	TGTGCCAGCAGCCCAACAGACAGGGCGGGCGAGCAGTACTTC
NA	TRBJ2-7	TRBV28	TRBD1	CASSLPGTGDSYEQYF	TGTGCCAGCAGCCTCCCCGGGACAGGAGACTCCTACGAGCAGTACTTC
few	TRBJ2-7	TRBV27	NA	CASSLSRSYVQYF	TGTGCCAGCAGTTTATCGCGGTCCTACGTGCAGTACTTC
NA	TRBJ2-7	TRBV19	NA	CASSINLAAVPYF	TGTGCCAGTAGTATTAACTTAGCGGCGGTGCCGTACTTC
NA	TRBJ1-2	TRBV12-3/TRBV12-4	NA	CASSALAGGGYTF	TGTGCCAGCAGTGCACTGGCGGGGGGAGGCTACACCTTC
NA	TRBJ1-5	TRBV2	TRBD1	CASSSTGGSGNQPQHF	TGTGCCAGCAGTTCTACAGGGGGCTCGGGGAATCAGCCCCAGCATTTT
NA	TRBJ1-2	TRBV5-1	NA	CASSLVSDFTGYTF	TGCGCCAGCAGCTTGGTAAGCGACTTTACAGGCTACACCTTC
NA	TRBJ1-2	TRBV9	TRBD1	CASSVDRADYGYTF	TGTGCCAGCAGCGTTGACAGGGCTGACTATGGCTACACCTTC
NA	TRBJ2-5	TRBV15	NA	CATSRDSGIGETQYF	TGTGCCACCAGCAGAGATAGCGGTATCGGAGAGACCCAGTACTTC
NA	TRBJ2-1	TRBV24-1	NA	CATSDPGTYYNEQFF	TGTGCCACCAGTGATCCCGGGACTTATTACAATGAGCAGTTCTTC
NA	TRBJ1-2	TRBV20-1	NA	CSASGGGYTF	TGCAGTGCCTCGGGGGGGGGCTACACCTTC
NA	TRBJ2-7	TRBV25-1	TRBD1	CASGRWDRDYEQYF	TGTGCCAGCGGAAGATGGGACAGGGACTACGAGCAGTACTTC